This T cell receptor beta chain was recovered during a study of cytomegalovirus exposure and HLA in healthy donors. This clone was observed a single time. This PCR relied on a set of 60 Vbeta primers and 13 Jbeta primers. Data came from immunoSEQ multiplex PCR; TCRdb stores just in-frame clones and leaves some out. This sample has about 200,000 clones; 70% to 80% occur once, and the top ten carry 1.6%. Sequencing used PBMCs. The source is a woman between 45 and 60 years old in good health and CMV-seronegative.

The CDR3 reads CASNRDRGFSQETQYF. CDR3 sequence (DNA): TGCGCCAGCAACAGAGACAGGGGATTCAGCCAAGAGACCCAGTACTTC. J is TRBJ2-5 and V is TRBV5-1; 8 positions match TRBD1. V lost 6 bases to trimming and J lost 1 base; unmatched junction nucleotides: 11. CDR3 length: 16 residues. Germline CDR1 and CDR2: SGHRS and YFSETQ.